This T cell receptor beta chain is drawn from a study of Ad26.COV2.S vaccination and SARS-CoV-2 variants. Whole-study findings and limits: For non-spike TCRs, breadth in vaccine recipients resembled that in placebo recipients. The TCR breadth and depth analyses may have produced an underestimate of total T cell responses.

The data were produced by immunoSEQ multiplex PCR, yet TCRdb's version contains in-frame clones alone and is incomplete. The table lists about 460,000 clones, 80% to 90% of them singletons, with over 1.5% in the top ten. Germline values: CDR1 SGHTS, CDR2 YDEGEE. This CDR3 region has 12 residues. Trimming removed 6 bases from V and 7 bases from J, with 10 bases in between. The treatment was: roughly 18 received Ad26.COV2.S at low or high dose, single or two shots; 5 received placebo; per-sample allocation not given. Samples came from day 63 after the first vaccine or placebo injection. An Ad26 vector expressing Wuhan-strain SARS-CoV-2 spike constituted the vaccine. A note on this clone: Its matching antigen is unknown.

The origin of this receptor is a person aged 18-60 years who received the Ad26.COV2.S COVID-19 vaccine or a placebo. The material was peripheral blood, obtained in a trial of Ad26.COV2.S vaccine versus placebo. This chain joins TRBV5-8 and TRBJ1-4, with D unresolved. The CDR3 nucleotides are TGTGCCAGCAACCCGGCGTCTGAAAAACTGTTTTTT. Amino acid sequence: CASNPASEKLFF.